The 16 T cell receptor beta chains listed next were all sequenced from one sample in a study of cytomegalovirus exposure and HLA in healthy donors (dated by TCRdb to 2017 to 2019). Library method: the immunoSEQ multiplex PCR assay. The multiplex PCR relied on a mix of 60 forward primers for TCR Vbeta segments and 13 reverse primers for TCR Jbeta segments. In TCRdb, the immuneACCESS table is reduced to in-frame sequences with V and J assigned. These tables do not hold every clone; where another copy was compared, an unresolved V gene accounts for under half, and the others remain unexplained. This sample gives roughly 180,000 clones in total; 65% to 85% of them show up just once. Of the sample, 1.2% is held by the ten largest clones. Sequenced input: PBMCs. The source of these receptors is a boy aged 2 to 9 in good health and CMV-seronegative.

The table lists this clone with a count of one. The J gene is TRBJ2-2, the V gene TRBV11-2, with TRBD2 matching over 11 bases. The V gene end was trimmed by 4 bases and the J gene end by 7 bases; junction bases not matched to a gene: 11. The CDR3 is 17 amino acids. The germline gives CDR1 SGHAT, CDR2 FQNNGV. The DNA for the CDR3 is TGTGCCAGCAGCTCCCTGGGGGGGACTAGCGGCGTCGGGGAGCTGTTTTTT. Translated: CASSSLGGTSGVGELFF.

The chain is built from TRBV9 and TRBJ2-3; no clear D. The germline V gene has CDR1 SGDLS and CDR2 YYNGEE. Trimming stripped 3 bases from V and 4 bases from J, with 12 bases between. CDR3 length equals 14 residues. The DNA for the CDR3 is TGTGCCAGCAGCGAGGCCCCTAGAGCAGATACGCAGTATTTT. Its translation is CASSEAPRADTQYF.

The gene calls are TRBV4-1 and TRBJ2-7; tentative D call: TRBD1 (5 bases). Trimming took off 0 bases at V and 3 bases at J, with 9 bases between the two ends. This CDR3 has 14 residues. CDR1 and CDR2 (germline): MGHRA, YSYEKL. CDR3: CASSQDQTVYEQYF. The DNA of the CDR3 is TGCGCCAGCAGCCAAGATCAGACAGTCTACGAGCAGTACTTC.

This rearrangement joins TRBV5-1 to TRBJ2-1; weak D call: TRBD1 (5 bases). CDR1 is SGHRS, CDR2 YFSETQ, per germline. The CDR3 is made up of 14 amino acids. The V gene lost 4 bases and the J gene lost 7 bases, with 15 bases spanning the gap. CDR3 sequence: CASSEDMGMNEQFF. DNA for the CDR3: TGCGCCAGCAGCGAGGACATGGGGATGAATGAGCAGTTCTTC. Combining the CDR3 with reference TRBV5-1 and TRBJ2-1 gives the whole variable domain KAGVTQTPRYLIKTRGQQVTLSCSPISGHRSVSWYQQTPGQGLQFLFEYFSETQRNKGNFPGRFSGRQFSNSRSEMNVSTLELGDSALYLCASSEDMGMNEQFFGPGTRLTVL.

The chain couples TRBV7-6 to TRBJ2-7, with 12 bases identical to TRBD2. The CDR3 contains 15 residues. V lost 5 bases to trimming and J lost 4 bases; unmatched junction nucleotides: 6. Looked up from germline, CDR1 is SGHVS and CDR2 is FNYEAQ. The DNA of the CDR3 is TGTGCCAGCAGCGAGGGACTAGCGGGCTCATACGAGCAGTACTTC. It specifies CASSEGLAGSYEQYF.

The chain combines TRBV29-1 with TRBJ2-7, with D perhaps TRBD1 (6 bases). This CDR3 has 13 residues. The V and J ends lost 4 bases and 1 base respectively, with 11 bases between them. CDR1 and CDR2 (germline): SQVTM, ANQGSEA. CDR3 amino acids: CSVGQAISYEQYF. The CDR3 DNA reads as TGCAGCGTTGGACAGGCGATATCCTACGAGCAGTACTTC.

The chain uses TRBV7-2 and TRBJ2-7; possibly TRBD1 for D (5 bases). Germline V gene sequence: CDR1 SGHTA, CDR2 FQGNSA. The CDR3 totals 17 residues. Trimming removed 5 bases at V and 3 bases at J, with 23 bases between. The CDR3 bases are TGTGCCAGCAGCATATTTACCGTCAGGGAATTTAGCTACGAGCAGTACGTC. Its protein product is CASSIFTVREFSYEQYV.

The J gene is TRBJ2-3, the V gene TRBV9; D perhaps matches TRBD1 (6 bases). V lost 3 bases, J lost 6 bases, and 11 bases lay in between. Germline CDR1 is SGDLS and CDR2 is YYNGEE. The CDR3 runs to 13 residues. The CDR3 here is CASSAPQGDTQYF. The CDR3 DNA is TGTGCCAGCAGCGCACCTCAGGGGGATACGCAGTATTTT.

This clone was detected a few times. The chain is built from TRBV10-3 and TRBJ2-7; TRBD2 might be the D (6 bases). There are 13 residues in the CDR3. Looked up from germline, CDR1 is ENHRY and CDR2 is SYGVKD. The germline V and J ends were trimmed by 6 bases and 4 bases, with 13 bases remaining between them. For the CDR3, the DNA is TGTGCCATCAGCAATTACCTAGCGTACGAGCAGTACTTC. Encoded protein: CAISNYLAYEQYF.

Notes on this clone: Distinct nucleotide sequences in the sample also encode this CDR3. The genes are TRBV6-5 and TRBJ1-1; D not resolved. This CDR3 is built from 13 residues. Looked up from germline, CDR1 is MNHEY and CDR2 is SVGAGI. V lost 6 bases, J lost 0 bases, and 8 bases lay in between. CDR3 in amino acids: CASSRTLNTEAFF. The CDR3 nucleotides read TGTGCCAGCAGCCGAACACTGAACACTGAAGCTTTCTTT.

The CDR3 sequence is CASSLEGAAYEQYV. The CDR3 DNA reads as TGTGCCAGCAGCTTGGAGGGGGCTGCCTACGAGCAGTACGTC. The V and J genes are TRBV5-6 and TRBJ2-7; 7 bases are shared with TRBD1. V shed 0 bases, J shed 2 bases, and the junction held 2 bases outside the gene matches. The V gene's germline CDR1 is SGHDT and CDR2 YYEEEE. The CDR3 extends over 14 amino acids.

The chain combines TRBV19 with TRBJ1-2; a weak D match, TRBD1 (5 bases). The V end was cut by 7 bases, the J end by 4 bases, with 16 bases between. Looked up from germline, CDR1 is LNHDA and CDR2 is SQIVND (reference sequence). The CDR3 consists of 14 residues. The CDR3 DNA reads TGTGCCAGTACCTCACTCGGGGGTGTCTATGGCTACACCTTC. It specifies CASTSLGGVYGYTF.

This chain links TRBV2 with TRBJ1-5; D gene ambiguous. Germline assignment: CDR1 SNHLY and CDR2 FYNNEI. Trimming pared 5 bases from V and 1 base from J, leaving 3 bases between. The CDR3 is 12 residues long. In DNA form, the CDR3 reads TGTGCCAGCAGTCTAAGCAATCAGCCCCAGCATTTT. It yields the protein CASSLSNQPQHF.

Regarding this clone: The identical CDR3 is also encoded by other nucleotide sequences in the sample. This rearrangement joins TRBV5-4 to TRBJ1-2; D is unclear. V dropped 4 bases and J dropped 8 bases, with 12 bases sitting between them. The CDR3 loop spans 12 amino acids. Germline-derived CDR1 and CDR2 are SGHNT and YYREEE (reference sequence). The CDR3 region is CASSPGLGGYTF. CDR3 bases: TGTGCCAGCAGCCCCGGACTGGGGGGCTACACCTTC.

The chain recombines TRBV4-1 with TRBJ1-2; 7 nucleotides match TRBD1. The CDR3 has 15 amino acids. Germline loops: CDR1 MGHRA, CDR2 YSYEKL. The trim removed 6 bases at V and 4 bases at J, leaving 11 bases unmatched. This CDR3 is CASRDPGQSVYGYTF. The CDR3, as DNA: TGCGCCAGCAGGGACCCGGGACAGTCAGTCTATGGCTACACCTTC.

The chain combines TRBV13 with TRBJ2-7, with 9 bases that match TRBD1. CDR1 is PRHDT, CDR2 FYEKMQ, per germline (reference sequence). The V segment lost 0 bases and the J segment 6 bases; nucleotides outside the gene matches: 6. The CDR3 has 15 residues. CDR3 in amino acids: CASSLGRGDRAEQYF. CDR3 bases: TGTGCCAGCAGCTTAGGCAGGGGGGACAGGGCCGAGCAGTACTTC.